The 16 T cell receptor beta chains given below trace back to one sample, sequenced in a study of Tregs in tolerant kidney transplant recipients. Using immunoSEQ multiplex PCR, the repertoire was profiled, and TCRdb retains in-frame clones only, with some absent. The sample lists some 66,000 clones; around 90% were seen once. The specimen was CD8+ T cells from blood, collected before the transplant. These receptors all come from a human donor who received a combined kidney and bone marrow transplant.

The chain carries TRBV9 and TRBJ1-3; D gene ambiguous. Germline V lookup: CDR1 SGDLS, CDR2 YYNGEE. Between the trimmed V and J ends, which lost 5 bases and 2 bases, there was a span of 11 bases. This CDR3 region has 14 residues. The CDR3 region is CASSQSSPGNTIYF. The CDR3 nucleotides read TGTGCCAGCAGTCAGAGTAGCCCTGGAAACACCATATATTTT.

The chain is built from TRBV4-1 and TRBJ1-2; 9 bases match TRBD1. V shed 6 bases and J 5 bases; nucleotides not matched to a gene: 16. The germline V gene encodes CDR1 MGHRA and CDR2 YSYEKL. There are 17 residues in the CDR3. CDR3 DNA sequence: TGCGCCAGCAGATTTCGGGACAGGGTTAGTATTGGATATGGCTACACCTTC. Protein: CASRFRDRVSIGYGYTF.

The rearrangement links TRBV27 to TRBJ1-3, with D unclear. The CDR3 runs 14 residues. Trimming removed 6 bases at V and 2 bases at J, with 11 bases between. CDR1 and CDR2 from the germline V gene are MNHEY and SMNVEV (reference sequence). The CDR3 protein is CASRPSVTGNTIYF. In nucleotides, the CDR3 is TGTGCCAGCAGACCCTCGGTTACTGGAAACACCATATATTTT.

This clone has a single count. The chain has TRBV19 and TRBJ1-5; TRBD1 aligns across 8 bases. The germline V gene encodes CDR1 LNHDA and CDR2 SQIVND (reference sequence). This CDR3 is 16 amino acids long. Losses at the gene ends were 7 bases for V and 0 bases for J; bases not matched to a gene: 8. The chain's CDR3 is CASTDAGGVSNQPQHF. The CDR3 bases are TGTGCCAGTACCGACGCAGGGGGCGTTAGCAATCAGCCCCAGCATTTT.

The CDR3 region is CASSVDWYGYTF. CDR3 sequence (DNA): TGTGCCAGCAGTGTTGACTGGTATGGCTACACCTTC. This sequence joins TRBV6-1 and TRBJ1-2; unclear D gene. Trimming pared 4 bases from V and 5 bases from J, leaving 8 bases between. Germline V lookup: CDR1 MNHNS, CDR2 SASEGT. The CDR3 totals 12 residues.

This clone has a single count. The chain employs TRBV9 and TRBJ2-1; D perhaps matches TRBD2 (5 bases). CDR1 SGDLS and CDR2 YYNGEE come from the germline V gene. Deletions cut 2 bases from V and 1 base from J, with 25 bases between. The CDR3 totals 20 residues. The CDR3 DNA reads TGTGCCAGCAGCGTCTCAGAAGAGGGCTACACCTTGGAGTCCTACAATGAGCAGTTCTTC. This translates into CASSVSEEGYTLESYNEQFF.

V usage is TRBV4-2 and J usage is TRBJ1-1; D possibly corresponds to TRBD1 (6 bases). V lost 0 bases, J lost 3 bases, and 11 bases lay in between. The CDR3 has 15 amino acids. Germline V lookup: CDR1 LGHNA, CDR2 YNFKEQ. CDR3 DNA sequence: TGTGCCAGCAGCCAAGAGACCGGGACACACACTGAAGCTTTCTTT. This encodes CASSQETGTHTEAFF.

CDR3 sequence: CASSPPGQLYNEQFF. The DNA for the CDR3 is TGTGCCAGCAGCCCCCCGGGACAGCTATACAATGAGCAGTTCTTC. The chain couples TRBV5-8 to TRBJ2-1; 7 bases are shared with TRBD1. The CDR3 contains 15 residues. With V trimmed by 4 bases and J by 4 bases, 8 bases remained unmatched. The germline V gene has CDR1 SGHTS and CDR2 YDEGEE.

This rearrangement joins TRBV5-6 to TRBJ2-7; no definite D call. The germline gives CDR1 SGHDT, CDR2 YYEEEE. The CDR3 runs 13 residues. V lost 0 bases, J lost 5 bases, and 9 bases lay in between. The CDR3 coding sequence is TGTGCCAGCAGCTTGGCACAGCATCACGAGCAGTACTTC. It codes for CASSLAQHHEQYF.

CDR3 amino acids: CASRTQTGGGSPLHF. The CDR3 nucleotides are TGTGCCAGCAGGACCCAGACAGGGGGAGGCTCACCCCTCCACTTT. The V gene is TRBV13, the J gene TRBJ1-6; 9 nucleotides match TRBD1. The CDR3 consists of 15 residues. CDR1 is PRHDT and CDR2 is FYEKMQ in the germline V gene (reference sequence). The trim removed 6 bases at V and 10 bases at J, leaving 10 bases unmatched.

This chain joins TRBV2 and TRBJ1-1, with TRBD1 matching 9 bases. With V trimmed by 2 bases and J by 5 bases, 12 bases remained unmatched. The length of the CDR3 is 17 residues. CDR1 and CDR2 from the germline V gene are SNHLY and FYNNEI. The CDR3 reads CASSESRDRADQTEAFF. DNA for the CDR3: TGTGCCAGCAGTGAATCGCGGGACAGGGCAGACCAAACTGAAGCTTTCTTT. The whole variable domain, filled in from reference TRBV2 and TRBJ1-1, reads EPEVTQTPSHQVTQMGQEVILRCVPISNHLYFYWYRQILGQKVEFLVSFYNNEISEKSEIFDDQFSVERPDGSNFTLKIRSTKLEDSAMYFCASSESRDRADQTEAFFGQGTRLTVV.

The CDR3, as DNA: TGTGCCAGCAGCTTCTTATCTGATGAGCAGTTCTTC. As protein: CASSFLSDEQFF. The rearrangement joins TRBV13 to TRBJ2-1; D ambiguous. The CDR3 has 12 residues. Germline CDR1 reads PRHDT; CDR2 reads FYEKMQ (reference sequence). V lost 3 bases to trimming and J lost 8 bases, with 8 bases between them.

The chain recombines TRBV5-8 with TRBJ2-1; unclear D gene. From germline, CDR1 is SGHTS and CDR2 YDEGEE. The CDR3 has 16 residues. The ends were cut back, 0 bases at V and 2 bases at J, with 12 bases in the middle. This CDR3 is CASSLVWQSPYNEQFF. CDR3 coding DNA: TGTGCCAGCAGCTTGGTGTGGCAGTCCCCCTACAATGAGCAGTTCTTC.

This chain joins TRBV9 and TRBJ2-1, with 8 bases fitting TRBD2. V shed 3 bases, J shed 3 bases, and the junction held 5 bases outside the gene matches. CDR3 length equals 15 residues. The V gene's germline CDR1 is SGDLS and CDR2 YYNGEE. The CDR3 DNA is TGTGCCAGCAGCGGTTCGGGGACTAGCTACAATGAGCAGTTCTTC. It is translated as CASSGSGTSYNEQFF.

CDR3 nucleotide sequence: TGTGCCAGCAGCTTGACGATTACTAGCGGGGTCATCGAGCAGTACTTC. Translating it yields CASSLTITSGVIEQYF. This chain connects TRBV5-8 to TRBJ2-7; 10 bases map to TRBD2. V lost 1 base, J lost 6 bases, and 10 bases stayed unmatched. The CDR3 has 16 residues. Germline V lookup: CDR1 SGHTS, CDR2 YDEGEE.

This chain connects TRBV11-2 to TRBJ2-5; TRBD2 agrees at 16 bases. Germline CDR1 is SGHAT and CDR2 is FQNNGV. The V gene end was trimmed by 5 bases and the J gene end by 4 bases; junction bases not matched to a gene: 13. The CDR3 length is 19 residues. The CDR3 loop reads CASSPGAGLAGGPRETQYF. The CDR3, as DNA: TGTGCCAGCAGCCCGGGAGCGGGACTAGCGGGAGGGCCGCGAGAGACCCAGTACTTC.